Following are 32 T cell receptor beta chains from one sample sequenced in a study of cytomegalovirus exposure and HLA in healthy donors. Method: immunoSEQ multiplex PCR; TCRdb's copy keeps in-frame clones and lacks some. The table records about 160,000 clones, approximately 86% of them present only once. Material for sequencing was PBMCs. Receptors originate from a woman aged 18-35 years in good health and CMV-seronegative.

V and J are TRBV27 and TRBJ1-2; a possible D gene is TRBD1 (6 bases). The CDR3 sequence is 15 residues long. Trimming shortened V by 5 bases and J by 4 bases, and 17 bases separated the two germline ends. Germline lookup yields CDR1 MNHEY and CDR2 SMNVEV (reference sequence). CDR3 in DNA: TGTGCCAGCAGTGCACAGGGTGATCGGATCTATGGCTACACCTTC. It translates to CASSAQGDRIYGYTF.

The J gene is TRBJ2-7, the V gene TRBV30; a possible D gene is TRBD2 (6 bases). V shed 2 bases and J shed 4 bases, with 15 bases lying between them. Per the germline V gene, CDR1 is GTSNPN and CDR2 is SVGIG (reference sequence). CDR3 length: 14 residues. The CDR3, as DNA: TGTGCCTGGAGTCCCGGGACTCTGTTATACGAGCAGTACTTC. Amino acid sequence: CAWSPGTLLYEQYF.

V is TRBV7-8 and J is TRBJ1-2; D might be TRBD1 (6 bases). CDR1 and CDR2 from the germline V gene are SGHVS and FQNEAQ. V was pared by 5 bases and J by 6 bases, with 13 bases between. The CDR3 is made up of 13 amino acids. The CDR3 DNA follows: TGTGCCAGCAGCCTAACAGGGAGCCATGGCTACACCTTC. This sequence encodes CASSLTGSHGYTF.

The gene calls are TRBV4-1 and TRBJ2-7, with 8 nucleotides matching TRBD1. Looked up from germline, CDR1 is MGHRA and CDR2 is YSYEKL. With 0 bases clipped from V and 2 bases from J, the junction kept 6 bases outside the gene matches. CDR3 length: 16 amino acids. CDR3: CASSQDWGDRTYEQYF. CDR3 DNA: TGCGCCAGCAGCCAAGATTGGGGGGACAGGACCTACGAGCAGTACTTC.

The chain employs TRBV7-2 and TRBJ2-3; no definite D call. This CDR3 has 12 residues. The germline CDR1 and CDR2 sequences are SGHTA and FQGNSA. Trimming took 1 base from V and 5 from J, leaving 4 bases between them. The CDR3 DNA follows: TGTGCCAGCAGCTTAGATCAAGATACGCAGTATTTT. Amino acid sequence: CASSLDQDTQYF.

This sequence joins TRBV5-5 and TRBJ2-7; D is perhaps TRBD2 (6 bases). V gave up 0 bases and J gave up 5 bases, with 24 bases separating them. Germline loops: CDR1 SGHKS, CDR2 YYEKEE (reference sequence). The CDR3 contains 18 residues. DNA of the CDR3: TGTGCCAGCAGCTTGGGGACTCTGGTAGCGGACCCTAAAAACGAGCAGTACTTC. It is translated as CASSLGTLVADPKNEQYF.

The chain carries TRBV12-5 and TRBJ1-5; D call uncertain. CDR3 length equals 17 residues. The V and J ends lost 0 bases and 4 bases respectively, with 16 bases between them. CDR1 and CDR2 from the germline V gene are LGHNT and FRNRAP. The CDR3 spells CASGLVLGGRKNQPQHF. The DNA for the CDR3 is TGTGCTAGTGGTTTGGTACTCGGCGGTCGCAAGAATCAGCCCCAGCATTTT. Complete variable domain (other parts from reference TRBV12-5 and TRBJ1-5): DARVTQTPRHKVTEMGQEVTMRCQPILGHNTVFWYRQTMMQGLELLAYFRNRAPLDDSGMPKDRFSAEMPDATLATLKIQPSEPRDSAVYFCASGLVLGGRKNQPQHFGDGTRLSIL.

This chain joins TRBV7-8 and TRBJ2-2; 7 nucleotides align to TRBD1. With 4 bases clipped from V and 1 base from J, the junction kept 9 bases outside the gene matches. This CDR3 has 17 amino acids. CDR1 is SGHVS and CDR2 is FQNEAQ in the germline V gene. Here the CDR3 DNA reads TGTGCCAGCAGCTCACCTACAGGGGTCCTGAACACCGGGGAGCTGTTTTTT. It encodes CASSSPTGVLNTGELFF. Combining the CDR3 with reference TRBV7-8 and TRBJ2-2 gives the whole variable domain GAGVSQSPRYKVAKRGQDVALRCDPISGHVSLFWYQQALGQGPEFLTYFQNEAQLDKSGLPSDRFFAERPEGSVSTLKIQRTQQEDSAVYLCASSSPTGVLNTGELFFGEGSRLTVL.

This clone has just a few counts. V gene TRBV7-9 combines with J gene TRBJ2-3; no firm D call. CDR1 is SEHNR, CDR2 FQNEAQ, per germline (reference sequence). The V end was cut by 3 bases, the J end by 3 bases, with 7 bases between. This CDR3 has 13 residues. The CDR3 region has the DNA TGTGCCAGCAGCTTTTCACAGACAGATACGCAGTATTTT. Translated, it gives CASSFSQTDTQYF.

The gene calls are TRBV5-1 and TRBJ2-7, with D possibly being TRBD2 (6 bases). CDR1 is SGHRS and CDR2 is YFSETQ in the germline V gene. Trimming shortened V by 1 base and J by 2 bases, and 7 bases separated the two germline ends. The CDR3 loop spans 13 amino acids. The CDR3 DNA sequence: TGCGCCAGCAGCTTGCGCGGGGCCTACGAGCAGTACTTC. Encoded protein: CASSLRGAYEQYF.

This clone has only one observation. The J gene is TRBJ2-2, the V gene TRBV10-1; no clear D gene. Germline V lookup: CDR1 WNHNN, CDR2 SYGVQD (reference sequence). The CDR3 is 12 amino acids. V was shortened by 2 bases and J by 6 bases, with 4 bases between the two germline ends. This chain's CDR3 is CASSEGAGELFF. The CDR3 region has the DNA TGCGCCAGCAGTGAGGGAGCCGGGGAGCTGTTTTTT.

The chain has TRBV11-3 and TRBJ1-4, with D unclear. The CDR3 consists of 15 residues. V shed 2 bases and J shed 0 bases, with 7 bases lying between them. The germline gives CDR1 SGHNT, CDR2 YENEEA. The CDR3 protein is CASSLFFATNEKLFF. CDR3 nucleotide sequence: TGTGCCAGCAGCTTATTCTTCGCAACTAATGAAAAACTGTTTTTT.

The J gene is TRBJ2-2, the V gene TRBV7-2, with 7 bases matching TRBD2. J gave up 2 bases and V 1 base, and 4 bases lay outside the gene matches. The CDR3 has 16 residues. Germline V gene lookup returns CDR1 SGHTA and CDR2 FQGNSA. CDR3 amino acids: CASSLVGTINTGELFF. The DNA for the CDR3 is TGTGCCAGCAGCTTAGTAGGGACTATAAACACCGGGGAGCTGTTTTTT.

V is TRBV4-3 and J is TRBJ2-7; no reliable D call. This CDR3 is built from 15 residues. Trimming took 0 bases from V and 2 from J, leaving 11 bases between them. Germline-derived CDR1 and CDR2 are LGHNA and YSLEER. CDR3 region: CASSQDREQPYEQYF. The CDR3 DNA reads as TGCGCCAGCAGCCAAGATCGAGAACAGCCCTACGAGCAGTACTTC.

The CDR3 region is CASSPATSSGTLREKLFF. The DNA of the CDR3 is TGTGCCAGCAGCCCTGCGACATCGTCCGGGACTCTCAGGGAAAAACTGTTTTTT. The gene calls are TRBV11-2 and TRBJ1-4, with D possibly TRBD1 on 5 matching bases. Trimming took off 5 bases at V and 8 bases at J, with 27 bases between the two ends. The germline V gene encodes CDR1 SGHAT and CDR2 FQNNGV. The CDR3 covers 18 residues.

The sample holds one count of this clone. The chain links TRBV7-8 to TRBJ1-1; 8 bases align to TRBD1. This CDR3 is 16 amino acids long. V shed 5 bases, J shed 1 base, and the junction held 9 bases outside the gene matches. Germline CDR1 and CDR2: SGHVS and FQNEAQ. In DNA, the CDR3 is TGTGCCAGCAGCGCAGGGGGCGCTTGGGGGAACACTGAAGCTTTCTTT. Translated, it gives CASSAGGAWGNTEAFF.

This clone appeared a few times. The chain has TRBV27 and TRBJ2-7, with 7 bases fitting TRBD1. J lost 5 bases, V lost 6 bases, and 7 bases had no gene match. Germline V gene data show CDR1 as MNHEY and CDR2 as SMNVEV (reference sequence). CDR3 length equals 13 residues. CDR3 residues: CASRPTGHHEQYF. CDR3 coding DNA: TGTGCCAGCAGACCGACAGGGCACCACGAGCAGTACTTC.

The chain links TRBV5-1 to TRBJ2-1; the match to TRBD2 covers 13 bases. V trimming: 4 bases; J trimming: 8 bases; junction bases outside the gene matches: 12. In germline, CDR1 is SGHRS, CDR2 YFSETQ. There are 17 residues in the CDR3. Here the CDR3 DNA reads TGCGCCAGCAGCGACAGTCCGGGACTAGCGGGGTTAGATGAGCAGTTCTTC. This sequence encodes CASSDSPGLAGLDEQFF.

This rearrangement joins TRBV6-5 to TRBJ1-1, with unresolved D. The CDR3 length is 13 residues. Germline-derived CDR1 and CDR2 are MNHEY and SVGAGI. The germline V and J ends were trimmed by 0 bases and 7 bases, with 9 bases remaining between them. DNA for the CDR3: TGTGCCAGCAGTTACTCGACCGGGTATGAAGCTTTCTTT. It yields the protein CASSYSTGYEAFF.

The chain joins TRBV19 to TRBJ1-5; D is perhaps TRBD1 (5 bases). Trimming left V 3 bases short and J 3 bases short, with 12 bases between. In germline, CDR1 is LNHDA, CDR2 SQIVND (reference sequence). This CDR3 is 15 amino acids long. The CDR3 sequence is CASSIRGTDNQPQHF. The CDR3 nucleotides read TGTGCCAGTAGTATTCGGGGGACGGACAATCAGCCCCAGCATTTT.

The CDR3 bases are TGTGCCAGCAGCTTCGACTTACCAGGGCCCACGATGAACACTGAAGCTTTCTTT. Translated, it gives CASSFDLPGPTMNTEAFF. The J gene is TRBJ1-1, the V gene TRBV11-1; TRBD1 might be the D (5 bases). Germline V gene sequence: CDR1 SGHAT, CDR2 FQDESV (reference sequence). Deletions cut 3 bases from V and 0 bases from J, with 20 bases between. The CDR3 sequence is 18 residues long. The variable domain in full, with the rest retrieved from reference TRBV11-1 and TRBJ1-1, is EAEVAQSPRYKITEKSQAVAFWCDPISGHATLYWYRQILGQGPELLVQFQDESVVDDSQLPKDRFSAERLKGVDSTLKIQPAELGDSAMYLCASSFDLPGPTMNTEAFFGQGTRLTVV.

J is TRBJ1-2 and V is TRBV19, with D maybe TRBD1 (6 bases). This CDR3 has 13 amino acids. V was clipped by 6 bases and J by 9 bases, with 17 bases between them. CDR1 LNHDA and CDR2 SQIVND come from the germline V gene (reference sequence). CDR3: CASSVQGPASYTF. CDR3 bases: TGTGCCAGTAGCGTACAGGGCCCCGCGAGCTACACCTTC.

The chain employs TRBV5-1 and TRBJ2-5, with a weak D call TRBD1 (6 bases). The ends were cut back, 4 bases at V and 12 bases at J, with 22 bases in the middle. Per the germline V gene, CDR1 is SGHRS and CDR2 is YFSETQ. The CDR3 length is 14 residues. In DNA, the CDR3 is TGCGCCAGCAGCCCCGGGCGGAATTCCAGGACAGAGTACTTC. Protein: CASSPGRNSRTEYF.

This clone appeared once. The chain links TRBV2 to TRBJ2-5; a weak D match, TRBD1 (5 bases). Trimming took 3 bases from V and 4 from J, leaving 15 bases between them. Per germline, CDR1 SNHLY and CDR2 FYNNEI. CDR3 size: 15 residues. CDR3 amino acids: CASSDISQGVETQYF. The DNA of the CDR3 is TGTGCCAGCAGTGATATATCGCAGGGCGTAGAGACCCAGTACTTC. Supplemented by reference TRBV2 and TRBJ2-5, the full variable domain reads EPEVTQTPSHQVTQMGQEVILRCVPISNHLYFYWYRQILGQKVEFLVSFYNNEISEKSEIFDDQFSVERPDGSNFTLKIRSTKLEDSAMYFCASSDISQGVETQYFGPGTRLLVL.

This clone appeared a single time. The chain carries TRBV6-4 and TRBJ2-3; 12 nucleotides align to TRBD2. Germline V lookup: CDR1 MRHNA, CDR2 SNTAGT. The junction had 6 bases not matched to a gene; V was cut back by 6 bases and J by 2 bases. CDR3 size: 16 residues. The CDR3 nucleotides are TGTGCCAGCAGCGCTCTAGCGGGGGGGGACACAGATACGCAGTATTTT. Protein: CASSALAGGDTDTQYF.

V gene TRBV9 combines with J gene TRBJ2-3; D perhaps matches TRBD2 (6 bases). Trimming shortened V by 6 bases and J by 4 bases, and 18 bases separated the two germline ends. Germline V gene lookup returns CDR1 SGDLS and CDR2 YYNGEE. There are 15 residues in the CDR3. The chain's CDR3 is CASTPRGKRADTQYF. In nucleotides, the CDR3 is TGTGCCAGCACCCCCCGCGGGAAGAGGGCAGATACGCAGTATTTT.

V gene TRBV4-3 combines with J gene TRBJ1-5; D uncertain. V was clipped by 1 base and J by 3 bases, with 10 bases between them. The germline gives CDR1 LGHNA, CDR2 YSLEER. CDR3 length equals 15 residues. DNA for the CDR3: TGCGCCAGCAGCCAAGGTACCGGTGTCAATCAGCCCCAGCATTTT. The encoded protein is CASSQGTGVNQPQHF.

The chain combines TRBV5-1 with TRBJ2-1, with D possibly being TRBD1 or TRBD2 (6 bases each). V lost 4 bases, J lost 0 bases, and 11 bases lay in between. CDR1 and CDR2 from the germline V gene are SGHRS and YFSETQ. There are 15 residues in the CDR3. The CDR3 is CASSLGGPSYNEQFF. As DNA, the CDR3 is TGCGCCAGCAGCCTGGGGGGCCCCTCCTACAATGAGCAGTTCTTC.

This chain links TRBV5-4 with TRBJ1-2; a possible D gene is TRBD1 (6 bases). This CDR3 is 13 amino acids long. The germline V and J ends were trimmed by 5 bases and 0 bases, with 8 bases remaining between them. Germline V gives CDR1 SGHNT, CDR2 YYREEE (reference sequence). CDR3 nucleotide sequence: TGTGCCAGCAGGACAGGCTCTAACTATGGCTACACCTTC. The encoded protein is CASRTGSNYGYTF.

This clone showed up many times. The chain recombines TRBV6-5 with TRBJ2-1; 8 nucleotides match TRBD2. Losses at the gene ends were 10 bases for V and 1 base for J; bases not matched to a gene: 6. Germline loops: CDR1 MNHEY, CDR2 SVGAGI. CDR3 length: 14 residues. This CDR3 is CATRTGGSYNEQFF. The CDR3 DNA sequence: TGTGCCACCCGTACGGGAGGGTCCTACAATGAGCAGTTCTTC.

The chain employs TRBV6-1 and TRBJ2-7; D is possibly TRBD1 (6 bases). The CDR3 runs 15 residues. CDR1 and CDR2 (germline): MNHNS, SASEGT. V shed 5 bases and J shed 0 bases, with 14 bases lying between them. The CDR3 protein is CASSLRTGSSYEQYF. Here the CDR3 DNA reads TGTGCCAGCAGTTTGAGAACAGGGAGCTCCTACGAGCAGTACTTC.

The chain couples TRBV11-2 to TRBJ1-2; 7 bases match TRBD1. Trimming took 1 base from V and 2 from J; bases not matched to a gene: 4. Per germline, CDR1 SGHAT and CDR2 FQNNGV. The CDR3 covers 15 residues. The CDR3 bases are TGTGCCAGCAGCTTAGGCCTGACAGGGAACTATGGCTACACCTTC. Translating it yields CASSLGLTGNYGYTF.